What follows describes a single T cell receptor beta chain. Primers: 60 Vbeta forward and 13 Jbeta reverse. TCRdb's table, derived via immunoSEQ multiplex PCR, lists solely in-frame clones and lacks some. This table holds around 40,000 clones. The data stem from a study of cytomegalovirus exposure and HLA in healthy donors. In germline, CDR1 is MNHEY, CDR2 SMNVEV (reference sequence). The CDR3 extends over 14 amino acids. The V end lost 3 bases, the J end lost 0 bases, and 9 bases lay between the germline ends. This sequence originates from a man aged 30 to 39 in good health and CMV-seronegative. V and J are TRBV27 and TRBJ2-7, with D tentatively TRBD1 (5 bases). Sequencing was done on a sample of PBMCs. Here the CDR3 DNA reads TGTGCCAGCAGTTTCAGGGAAAGCTCCTACGAGCAGTACTTC. It yields the protein CASSFRESSYEQYF.